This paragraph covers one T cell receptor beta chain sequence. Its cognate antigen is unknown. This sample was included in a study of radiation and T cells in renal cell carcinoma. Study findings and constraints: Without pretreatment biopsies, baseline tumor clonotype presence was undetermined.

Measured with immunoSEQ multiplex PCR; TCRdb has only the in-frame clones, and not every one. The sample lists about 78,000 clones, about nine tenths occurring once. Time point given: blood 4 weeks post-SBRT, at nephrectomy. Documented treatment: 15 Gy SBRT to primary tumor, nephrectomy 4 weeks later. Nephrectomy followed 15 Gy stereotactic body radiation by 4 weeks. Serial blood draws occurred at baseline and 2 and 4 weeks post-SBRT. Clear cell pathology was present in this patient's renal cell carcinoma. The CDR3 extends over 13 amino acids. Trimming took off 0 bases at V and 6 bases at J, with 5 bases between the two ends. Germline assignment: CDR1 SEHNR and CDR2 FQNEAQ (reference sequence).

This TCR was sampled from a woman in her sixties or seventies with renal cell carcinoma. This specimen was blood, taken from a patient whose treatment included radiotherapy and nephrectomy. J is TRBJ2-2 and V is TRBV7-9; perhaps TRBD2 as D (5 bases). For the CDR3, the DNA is TGTGCCAGCAGCTTAGCCGGGGCCGGGGAGCTGTTTTTT. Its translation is CASSLAGAGELFF.